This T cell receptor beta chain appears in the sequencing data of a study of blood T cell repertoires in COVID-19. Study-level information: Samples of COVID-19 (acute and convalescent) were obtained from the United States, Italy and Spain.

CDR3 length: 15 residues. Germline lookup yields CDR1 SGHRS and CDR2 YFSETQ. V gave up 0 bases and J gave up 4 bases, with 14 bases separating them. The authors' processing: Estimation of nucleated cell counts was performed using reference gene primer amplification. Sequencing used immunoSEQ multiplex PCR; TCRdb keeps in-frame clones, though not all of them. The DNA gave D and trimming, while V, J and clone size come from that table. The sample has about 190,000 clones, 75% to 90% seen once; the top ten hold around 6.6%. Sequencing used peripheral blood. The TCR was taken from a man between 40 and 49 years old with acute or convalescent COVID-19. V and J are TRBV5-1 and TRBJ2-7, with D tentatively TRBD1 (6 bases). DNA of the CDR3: TGCGCCAGCAGCTTGGCAGGGGCATCGGATTACGAGCAGTACTTC. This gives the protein CASSLAGASDYEQYF.